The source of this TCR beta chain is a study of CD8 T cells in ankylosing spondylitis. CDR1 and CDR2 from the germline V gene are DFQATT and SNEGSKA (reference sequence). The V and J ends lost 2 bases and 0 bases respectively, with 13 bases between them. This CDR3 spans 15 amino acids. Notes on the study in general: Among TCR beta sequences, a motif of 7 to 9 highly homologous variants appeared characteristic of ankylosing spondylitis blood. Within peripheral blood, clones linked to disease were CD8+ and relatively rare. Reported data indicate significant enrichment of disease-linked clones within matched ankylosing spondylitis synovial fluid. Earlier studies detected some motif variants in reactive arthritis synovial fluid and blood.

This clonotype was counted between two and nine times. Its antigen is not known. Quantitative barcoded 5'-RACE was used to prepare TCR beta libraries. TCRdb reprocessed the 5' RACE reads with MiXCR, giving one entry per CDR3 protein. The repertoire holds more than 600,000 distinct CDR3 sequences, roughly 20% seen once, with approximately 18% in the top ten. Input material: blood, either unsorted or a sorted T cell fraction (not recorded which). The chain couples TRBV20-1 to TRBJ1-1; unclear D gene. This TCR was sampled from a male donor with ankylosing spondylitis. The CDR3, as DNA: TGCAGTGCTAGACCGGGGAGTCTTATGAACACTGAAGCTTTCTTT. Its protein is CSARPGSLMNTEAFF.